The next 3 T cell receptor beta chains were all read from a single sample in a study of vaccination and CD4 T cells after COVID-19. Once obtained from cultured CD4+ T cells, the DNA was sequenced using the Oncomine TCR Beta short-read assay. A single record per CDR3 protein comes from TCRdb applying MiXCR to the PCR reads. The sample shows about 10,000 distinct CDR3 sequences, approximately 48% of them seen only once. Noted treatment: approximately 11-day PBMC culture with coronavirus spike peptide pools or control peptides (ViraFEST assay). The antigens these receptors bind are not known. Specimen: CD4+ T cells from blood, cultured in vitro. The receptors derive from a human donor who had recovered from COVID-19.

The chain combines TRBV4-1 with TRBJ2-5; D could derive from TRBD1 or TRBD2 (6 bases each). This CDR3 contains 15 residues. The germline V and J ends were trimmed by 1 base and 5 bases, with 14 bases remaining between them. Germline V gene sequence: CDR1 MGHRA, CDR2 YSYEKL. The CDR3 reads CASSQGSGGRETQYF. The DNA of the CDR3 is TGCGCCAGCAGCCAAGGTTCTGGGGGGCGGGAGACCCAGTACTTC.

This clonotype occurred a few times. The chain employs TRBV7-6 and TRBJ1-5; 7 bases are shared with TRBD1. The V and J ends lost 1 base and 5 bases, in that order; junction bases with no gene match: 5. From germline, CDR1 is SGHVS and CDR2 FNYEAQ. CDR3 length equals 15 residues. As DNA, the CDR3 is TGTGCCAGCAGCTTAGGGACAGGACTATATCAGCCCCAGCATTTT. Amino acids: CASSLGTGLYQPQHF.

The rearrangement uses TRBV7-3 and TRBJ2-3, with D hard to call. Germline V gene sequence: CDR1 SGHTA, CDR2 FQGTGA. Trimming removed 1 base at V and 3 bases at J, with 8 bases between. CDR3 length: 14 amino acids. The CDR3 nucleotides read TGTGCCAGCAGCTTAATCCCCGGGACAGATACGCAGTATTTT. Protein product: CASSLIPGTDTQYF.